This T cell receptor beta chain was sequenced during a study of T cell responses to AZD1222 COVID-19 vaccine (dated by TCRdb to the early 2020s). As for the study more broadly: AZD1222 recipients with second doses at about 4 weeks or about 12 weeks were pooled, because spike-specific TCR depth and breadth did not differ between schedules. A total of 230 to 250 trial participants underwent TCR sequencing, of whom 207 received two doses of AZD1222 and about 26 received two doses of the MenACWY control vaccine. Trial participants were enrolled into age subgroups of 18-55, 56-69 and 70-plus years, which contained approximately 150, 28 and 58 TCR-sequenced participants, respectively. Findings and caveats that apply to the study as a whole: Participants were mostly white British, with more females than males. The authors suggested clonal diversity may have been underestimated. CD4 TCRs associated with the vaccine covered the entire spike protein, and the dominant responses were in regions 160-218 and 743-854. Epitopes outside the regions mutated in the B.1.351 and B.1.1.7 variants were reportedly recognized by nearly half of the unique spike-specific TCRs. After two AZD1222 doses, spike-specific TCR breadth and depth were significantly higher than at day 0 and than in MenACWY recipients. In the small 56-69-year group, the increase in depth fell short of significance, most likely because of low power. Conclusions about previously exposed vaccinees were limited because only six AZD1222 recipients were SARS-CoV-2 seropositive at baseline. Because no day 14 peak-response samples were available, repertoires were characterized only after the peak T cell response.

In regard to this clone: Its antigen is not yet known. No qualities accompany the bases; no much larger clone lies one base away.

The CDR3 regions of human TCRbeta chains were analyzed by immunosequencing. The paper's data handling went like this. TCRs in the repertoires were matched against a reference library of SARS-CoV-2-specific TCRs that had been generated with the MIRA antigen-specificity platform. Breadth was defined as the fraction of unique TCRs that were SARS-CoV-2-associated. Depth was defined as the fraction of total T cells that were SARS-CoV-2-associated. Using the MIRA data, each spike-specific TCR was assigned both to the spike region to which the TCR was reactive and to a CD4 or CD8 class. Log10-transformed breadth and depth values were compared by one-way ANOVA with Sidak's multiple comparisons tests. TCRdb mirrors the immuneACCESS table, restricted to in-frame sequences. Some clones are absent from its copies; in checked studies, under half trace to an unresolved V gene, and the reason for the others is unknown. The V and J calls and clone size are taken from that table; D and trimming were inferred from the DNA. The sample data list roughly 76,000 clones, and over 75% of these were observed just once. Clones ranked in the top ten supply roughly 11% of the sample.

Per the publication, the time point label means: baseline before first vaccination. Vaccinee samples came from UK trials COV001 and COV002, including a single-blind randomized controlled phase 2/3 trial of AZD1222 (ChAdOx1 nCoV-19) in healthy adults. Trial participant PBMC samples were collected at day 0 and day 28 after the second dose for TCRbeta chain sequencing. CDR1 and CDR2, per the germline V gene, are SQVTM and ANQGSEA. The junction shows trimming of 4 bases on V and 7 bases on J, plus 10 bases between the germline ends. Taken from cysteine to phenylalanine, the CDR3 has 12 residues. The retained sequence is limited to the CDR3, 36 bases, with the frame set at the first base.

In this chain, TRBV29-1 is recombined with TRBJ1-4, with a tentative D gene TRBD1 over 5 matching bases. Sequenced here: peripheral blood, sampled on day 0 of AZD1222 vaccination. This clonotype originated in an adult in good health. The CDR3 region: CSVALTVEKLFF. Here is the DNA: TGCAGCGTTGCCCTGACAGTTGAAAAACTGTTTTTT.